Listed below are T cell receptor beta chains from one sample, sequenced in a study of blood T cell repertoires in COVID-19. Here immunoSEQ multiplex PCR was the method, and the copy in TCRdb shows in-frame clones only, minus some. The data show 200,000 to 250,000 clones, with 70% to 90% seen just once and 10% to 12% held by the top ten. Sequences were obtained from PBMCs or T cells enriched from blood (not recorded which). These receptors originate from a man aged 25-45 years who had recovered from COVID-19. CDR3s include the opening cysteine and the closing phenylalanine or tryptophan. Each record gives: clone size, CDR3 length, D gene, V gene, J gene, CDR3 protein, CDR3 DNA. The D gene is left open where the match is weak. Only some rows state a clone size, as once, few, many or a class for expanded clones.

size: NA
length: 12
D: NA
V: TRBV2
J: TRBJ1-1
CDR3: CALREVGTEAFF
DNA: TGTGCCTTACGAGAGGTGGGCACTGAAGCTTTCTTT

size: NA
length: 12
D: NA
V: TRBV4-1
J: TRBJ2-1
CDR3: CASSPIVGEQFF
DNA: TGCGCCAGCAGCCCTATTGTCGGTGAGCAGTTCTTC

size: NA
length: 14
D: TRBD1
V: TRBV2
J: TRBJ1-1
CDR3: CATHGQGANTEAFF
DNA: TGTGCCACCCATGGACAGGGGGCAAACACTGAAGCTTTCTTT

size: NA
length: 15
D: NA
V: TRBV2
J: TRBJ2-2
CDR3: CASRVTLSNTGELFF
DNA: TGTGCCAGCAGGGTGACACTTTCGAACACCGGGGAGCTGTTTTTT

size: NA
length: 19
D: TRBD2
V: TRBV7-8
J: TRBJ2-2
CDR3: CASSSRTGGLAGATGELFF
DNA: TGTGCCAGCAGCTCCCGGACAGGGGGACTAGCGGGAGCCACCGGGGAGCTGTTTTTT

size: few
length: 13
D: NA
V: TRBV24-1
J: TRBJ1-5
CDR3: CATSEVENQPQHF
DNA: TGTGCCACCAGTGAAGTGGAGAATCAGCCCCAGCATTTT

size: NA
length: 18
D: TRBD1
V: TRBV4-3
J: TRBJ2-6
CDR3: CASSQNDRVGPGANVLTF
DNA: TGCGCCAGCAGCCAAAACGACAGGGTGGGTCCTGGGGCCAACGTCCTGACTTTC

size: NA
length: 16
D: NA
V: TRBV19
J: TRBJ2-2
CDR3: CASSRVLTASTGELFF
DNA: TGTGCCAGTAGCCGGGTTCTGACAGCCTCAACCGGGGAGCTGTTTTTT

size: NA
length: 16
D: TRBD1
V: TRBV7-9
J: TRBJ2-7
CDR3: CASSLPGGQSSYEQYF
DNA: TGTGCCAGCAGCCTCCCAGGGGGCCAGAGCTCCTACGAGCAGTACTTC

size: NA
length: 12
D: NA
V: TRBV18
J: TRBJ1-6
CDR3: CASSTQGSPLHF
DNA: TGTGCCAGCTCCACGCAGGGCTCACCCCTCCACTTT

size: once
length: 15
D: NA
V: TRBV5-5
J: TRBJ2-5
CDR3: CASSLAGMGSETQYF
DNA: TGTGCCAGCAGCTTGGCGGGAATGGGGTCAGAGACCCAGTACTTC

size: NA
length: 15
D: TRBD1
V: TRBV7-2
J: TRBJ2-5
CDR3: CASSLVREGAGTQYF
DNA: TGTGCCAGCAGCTTAGTGAGAGAGGGGGCCGGGACCCAGTACTTC

size: NA
length: 15
D: TRBD2
V: TRBV3-1/TRBV3-2
J: TRBJ2-2
CDR3: CASSQVLAGFGELFF
DNA: TGTGCCAGCAGCCAAGTCCTAGCGGGATTCGGGGAGCTGTTTTTT

size: NA
length: 15
D: NA
V: TRBV19
J: TRBJ2-3
CDR3: CASSIPSSRTDTQYF
DNA: TGTGCCAGTAGTATACCGTCTAGCAGGACAGATACGCAGTATTTT

size: once
length: 14
D: NA
V: TRBV30
J: TRBJ1-4
CDR3: CAWSLDGRREKLFF
DNA: TGTGCCTGGAGTCTAGACGGAAGGAGGGAAAAACTGTTTTTT

size: NA
length: 14
D: TRBD1
V: TRBV27
J: TRBJ2-7
CDR3: CASSLGQGGYEQYF
DNA: TGTGCCAGCAGTTTGGGACAGGGCGGGTACGAGCAGTACTTC

size: NA
length: 13
D: TRBD1
V: TRBV6-5
J: TRBJ2-1
CDR3: CASRTGGFDEQFF
DNA: TGTGCCAGCCGGACAGGGGGCTTTGATGAGCAGTTCTTC

size: NA
length: 17
D: TRBD1
V: TRBV19
J: TRBJ2-3
CDR3: CASSIRGQGVSEVTQYF
DNA: TGTGCCAGTAGTATTCGCGGTCAGGGGGTTTCGGAGGTTACGCAGTATTTT

size: NA
length: 16
D: NA
V: TRBV28
J: TRBJ2-1
CDR3: CASSSPAGGSYNEQFF
DNA: TGTGCCAGCAGTTCACCAGCAGGGGGGTCCTACAATGAGCAGTTCTTC

size: NA
length: 14
D: NA
V: TRBV28
J: TRBJ2-7
CDR3: CASSLFPSSYEQYF
DNA: TGTGCCAGCAGTCTATTCCCTAGCTCCTACGAGCAGTACTTC

size: NA
length: 14
D: NA
V: TRBV2
J: TRBJ2-7
CDR3: CASTGVRGSYEQYF
DNA: TGTGCCAGCACCGGGGTTCGAGGGTCCTACGAGCAGTACTTC

size: few
length: 17
D: TRBD1
V: TRBV11-2
J: TRBJ1-3
CDR3: CASSPLGQGISGNTIYF
DNA: TGTGCCAGCAGCCCCCTCGGACAGGGCATCTCTGGAAACACCATATATTTT

size: NA
length: 13
D: TRBD1
V: TRBV10-3
J: TRBJ1-2
CDR3: CAISPGTDYGYTF
DNA: TGTGCCATCAGTCCCGGGACAGACTATGGCTACACCTTC

size: NA
length: 15
D: TRBD1
V: TRBV3-1/TRBV3-2
J: TRBJ1-1
CDR3: CASSPDRVLGTEAFF
DNA: TGTGCCAGCAGCCCTGACAGGGTGTTAGGCACTGAAGCTTTCTTT

size: NA
length: 16
D: TRBD2
V: TRBV4-1
J: TRBJ2-5
CDR3: CASSQGLAGLAETQYF
DNA: TGCGCCAGCAGCCAGGGACTAGCGGGGTTAGCAGAGACCCAGTACTTC

size: NA
length: 17
D: TRBD2
V: TRBV19
J: TRBJ2-7
CDR3: CASSIALGLAGNYEQYF
DNA: TGTGCCAGTAGTATAGCCCTGGGACTAGCGGGGAACTACGAGCAGTACTTC

size: NA
length: 19
D: TRBD2
V: TRBV10-1
J: TRBJ2-1
CDR3: CASSDTASGRPSSYNEQFF
DNA: TGCGCCAGCAGTGACACGGCTAGCGGGAGGCCGAGCTCCTACAATGAGCAGTTCTTC

size: once
length: 15
D: NA
V: TRBV14
J: TRBJ1-1
CDR3: CASSPFFGGRTEAFF
DNA: TGTGCCAGCAGCCCCTTTTTTGGGGGGAGAACTGAAGCTTTCTTT

size: NA
length: 15
D: TRBD1
V: TRBV9
J: TRBJ1-2
CDR3: CASRSSGRGNYGYTF
DNA: TGTGCCAGCCGGAGCTCCGGCAGGGGGAACTATGGCTACACCTTC

size: NA
length: 15
D: NA
V: TRBV5-1
J: TRBJ2-6
CDR3: CASSFGGTGANVLTF
DNA: TGCGCCAGCAGCTTTGGGGGCACTGGGGCCAACGTCCTGACTTTC

size: few
length: 15
D: TRBD1
V: TRBV11-2
J: TRBJ2-7
CDR3: CASRSLRDSTYEQYF
DNA: TGTGCCAGCAGATCCCTCAGGGACAGCACCTACGAGCAGTACTTC

size: NA
length: 16
D: NA
V: TRBV5-1
J: TRBJ1-4
CDR3: CASSLGGTGQLDKLFF
DNA: TGCGCCAGCAGCTTGGGGGGCACAGGGCAACTCGATAAACTGTTTTTT

size: NA
length: 15
D: NA
V: TRBV27
J: TRBJ2-1
CDR3: CASSLPGVGVREQFF
DNA: TGTGCCAGCAGTTTACCAGGGGTTGGAGTCCGTGAGCAGTTCTTC

size: once
length: 15
D: TRBD1
V: TRBV7-2
J: TRBJ1-3
CDR3: CASSPGQGTGNTIYF
DNA: TGTGCCAGCAGCCCGGGACAGGGAACTGGAAACACCATATATTTT

size: NA
length: 13
D: NA
V: TRBV19
J: TRBJ2-3
CDR3: CASSRQVGDTQYF
DNA: TGTGCCAGTTCCCGACAGGTGGGGGATACGCAGTATTTT

size: NA
length: 17
D: TRBD2
V: TRBV4-3
J: TRBJ2-1
CDR3: CASSRVKLAGGQGEQFF
DNA: TGCGCCAGCAGCCGGGTCAAACTAGCGGGGGGCCAGGGTGAGCAGTTCTTC

size: NA
length: 16
D: TRBD2
V: TRBV7-2
J: TRBJ2-7
CDR3: CASSRAGGSGSYEQYF
DNA: TGTGCCAGCAGCCGGGCCGGGGGGTCCGGGTCCTACGAGCAGTACTTC

size: NA
length: 15
D: NA
V: TRBV2
J: TRBJ1-5
CDR3: CASSAYREGNQPQHF
DNA: TGTGCCAGCAGCGCCTACAGGGAGGGTAATCAGCCCCAGCATTTT

size: NA
length: 17
D: TRBD2
V: TRBV30
J: TRBJ2-1
CDR3: CAWSTGLAGASYNEQFF
DNA: TGTGCCTGGAGTACGGGACTAGCGGGAGCCTCCTACAATGAGCAGTTCTTC

size: NA
length: 15
D: NA
V: TRBV5-4
J: TRBJ2-7
CDR3: CASSLRQGLSSEQYF
DNA: TGTGCCAGCAGCTTGAGGCAGGGACTTTCTTCCGAGCAGTACTTC

size: NA
length: 14
D: NA
V: TRBV9
J: TRBJ1-6
CDR3: CASSPGMNNSPLHF
DNA: TGTGCCAGCAGCCCCGGGATGAATAATTCACCCCTCCACTTT

size: NA
length: 15
D: TRBD2
V: TRBV6-5
J: TRBJ2-1
CDR3: CASSNELAGVNEQFF
DNA: TGTGCCAGCAGTAACGAACTAGCGGGAGTCAATGAGCAGTTCTTC

size: NA
length: 15
D: TRBD1
V: TRBV12-5
J: TRBJ1-1
CDR3: CASGTLQGARTEAFF
DNA: TGTGCTAGTGGTACACTACAGGGGGCGCGCACTGAAGCTTTCTTT

size: NA
length: 16
D: NA
V: TRBV5-1
J: TRBJ2-3
CDR3: CASTPLTQTLTDTQYF
DNA: TGCGCCAGCACACCACTGACTCAAACCCTCACAGATACGCAGTATTTT

size: few
length: 12
D: NA
V: TRBV12-3/TRBV12-4
J: TRBJ1-5
CDR3: CASSREQQPQHF
DNA: TGTGCCAGCAGTCGGGAACAACAGCCCCAGCATTTT

size: NA
length: 12
D: NA
V: TRBV10-2
J: TRBJ1-1
CDR3: CASSVSPVEAFF
DNA: TGCGCCAGCAGTGTTTCCCCCGTTGAAGCTTTCTTT

size: NA
length: 10
D: NA
V: TRBV28
J: TRBJ1-2
CDR3: CATESYGYTF
DNA: TGTGCCACCGAGAGCTATGGCTACACCTTC

size: NA
length: 16
D: NA
V: TRBV5-1
J: TRBJ1-2
CDR3: CASSERAGGSNYGYTF
DNA: TGCGCCAGCAGCGAGAGGGCAGGTGGTTCTAACTATGGCTACACCTTC

size: NA
length: 14
D: NA
V: TRBV4-3
J: TRBJ1-2
CDR3: CASSQENSRYGYTF
DNA: TGCGCCAGCAGCCAAGAAAACAGCCGTTATGGCTACACCTTC

size: NA
length: 14
D: NA
V: TRBV6-9
J: TRBJ2-7
CDR3: CASSYWTEIYEQYF
DNA: TGTGCCAGCAGTTATTGGACAGAGATCTACGAGCAGTACTTC

size: NA
length: 16
D: NA
V: TRBV3-1/TRBV3-2
J: TRBJ2-7
CDR3: CASSPFGQYRSYEQYF
DNA: TGTGCCAGCAGCCCCTTCGGACAGTACCGCTCCTACGAGCAGTACTTC